Following are 21 T cell receptor beta chains from one sample sequenced in a study of T cell responses to AZD1222 COVID-19 vaccine. Using immunoSEQ multiplex PCR, the repertoire was profiled, and TCRdb retains in-frame clones only, with some absent. The profile covers around 59,000 clones, with 89% appearing a single time and 6.1% taken by the ten largest. The source was peripheral blood, collected 28 days after the second AZD1222 dose. The source of these receptors is an adult who received the AZD1222 COVID-19 vaccine.

The V call is TRBV11-3, the J call TRBJ2-7; possibly TRBD1 for D (5 bases). The germline V and J ends were trimmed by 2 bases and 2 bases, with 7 bases remaining between them. Per germline, CDR1 SGHNT and CDR2 YENEEA. The CDR3 is 13 residues long. CDR3 nucleotide sequence: TGTGCCAGCAGCTTACAGGGAACCTACGAGCAGTACTTC. This codes for CASSLQGTYEQYF.

This clone was seen just once. V usage is TRBV5-5 and J usage is TRBJ2-3; 7 nucleotides agree with TRBD2. The CDR3 extends over 14 amino acids. With 5 bases clipped from V and 3 bases from J, the junction kept 6 bases outside the gene matches. Germline CDR1 is SGHKS and CDR2 is YYEKEE (reference sequence). In DNA, the CDR3 is TGTGCCAGCAGGAGGGACTACTTTACAGATACGCAGTATTTT. Protein sequence: CASRRDYFTDTQYF.

The CDR3 DNA reads as TGTGCCAGTAGTATAGGGCTAGCGGGATCCGAGCAGTACTTC. Encoded protein: CASSIGLAGSEQYF. V usage is TRBV19 and J usage is TRBJ2-7; 9 bases match TRBD2. CDR3 size: 14 residues. J was trimmed by 6 bases and V by 1 base; bases with no gene match: 4. Looked up from germline, CDR1 is LNHDA and CDR2 is SQIVND (reference sequence).

The J gene is TRBJ2-1, the V gene TRBV4-1; 14 bases are a match to TRBD2. V dropped 1 base and J dropped 7; count of bases not matched to a gene: 3. The CDR3 contains 16 residues. Germline V gene data show CDR1 as MGHRA and CDR2 as YSYEKL. The CDR3 sequence: CASSQAGTSGGNEQFF. CDR3 nucleotides: TGCGCCAGCAGCCAAGCCGGGACTAGCGGGGGAAATGAGCAGTTCTTC.

As regards this clone: Other nucleotide sequences from this sample produce the same CDR3. The chain carries TRBV5-1 and TRBJ1-4; possible D gene TRBD1, 6 bases. Germline loops: CDR1 SGHRS, CDR2 YFSETQ. The CDR3 length is 14 residues. V gave up 3 bases and J gave up 4 bases, with 10 bases separating them. DNA for the CDR3: TGCGCCAGCAGCTACAGGGCCCGTAATGAAAAACTGTTTTTT. It is translated as CASSYRARNEKLFF.

The chain uses TRBV5-1 and TRBJ1-5; TRBD1 is a possible D gene (5 bases). Germline assignment: CDR1 SGHRS and CDR2 YFSETQ. V was shortened by 0 bases and J by 2 bases, with 12 bases between the two germline ends. This CDR3 is built from 16 residues. CDR3 sequence reads: CASSLDGMGGNQPQHF. The CDR3 DNA reads as TGCGCCAGCAGCTTGGACGGGATGGGGGGCAATCAGCCCCAGCATTTT.

The chain joins TRBV6-5 to TRBJ2-7; 8 bases agree with TRBD1. Germline trimming cut 5 bases from V and 2 bases from J; bases unmatched to any gene: 8. The CDR3 runs to 15 residues. In germline, CDR1 is MNHEY, CDR2 SVGAGI. CDR3 in DNA: TGTGCCAGCAGTCCCGGGACAGGACTTACCTACGAGCAGTACTTC. Its protein product is CASSPGTGLTYEQYF.

This chain connects TRBV5-1 to TRBJ2-5; 10 bases are shared with TRBD1. The J segment lost 3 bases and the V segment lost 3 bases, leaving 2 bases of the junction unmatched. Germline values: CDR1 SGHRS, CDR2 YFSETQ. This CDR3 is 14 amino acids long. The CDR3 reads CASSSGQGKETQYF. CDR3 sequence (DNA): TGCGCCAGCAGCTCGGGACAGGGGAAAGAGACCCAGTACTTC.

The chain joins TRBV2 to TRBJ1-5; D is perhaps TRBD1 (5 bases). Germline-derived CDR1 and CDR2 are SNHLY and FYNNEI. V dropped 6 bases and J dropped 6 bases, with 15 bases sitting between them. This CDR3 has 14 amino acids. The CDR3 sequence: CASSGGRGVQPQHF. The CDR3 coding sequence is TGTGCCAGCAGCGGAGGAAGGGGTGTTCAGCCCCAGCATTTT. Using reference TRBV2 and TRBJ1-5 for the parts outside the CDR3, the full variable domain is EPEVTQTPSHQVTQMGQEVILRCVPISNHLYFYWYRQILGQKVEFLVSFYNNEISEKSEIFDDQFSVERPDGSNFTLKIRSTKLEDSAMYFCASSGGRGVQPQHFGDGTRLSIL.

This chain uses TRBV2 with TRBJ1-1, with D hard to call. CDR3 length: 14 amino acids. V was shortened by 6 bases and J by 4 bases, with 15 bases between the two germline ends. Germline lookup yields CDR1 SNHLY and CDR2 FYNNEI. Here the CDR3 DNA reads TGTGCCAGCAGCGAGTCGACACCATTCACTGAAGCTTTCTTT. It is translated as CASSESTPFTEAFF.

This clone showed up just once. The rearrangement joins TRBV25-1 to TRBJ2-7; 8 positions match TRBD2. The CDR3 contains 16 residues. CDR1 and CDR2 from the germline V gene are MGHDK and SYGVNS. Losses at the gene ends were 1 base for V and 0 bases for J; bases not matched to a gene: 5. The CDR3 DNA follows: TGTGCCAGCAGTGAATTCAAGCGGGGGATCTCCTACGAGCAGTACTTC. It specifies CASSEFKRGISYEQYF.

The CDR3 coding sequence is TGTGCCAGCCGGGGCAGGGGAGGGTCCTACGAGCAGTACTTC. Its protein product is CASRGRGGSYEQYF. V is TRBV28 and J is TRBJ2-7; a weak D match, TRBD2 (7 bases). CDR3 size: 14 residues. The V end was cut by 8 bases, the J end by 1 base, with 15 bases between. From germline, CDR1 is MDHEN and CDR2 SYDVKM.

This clone has only one observation. The rearrangement links TRBV29-1 to TRBJ1-1; D is possibly TRBD1 (6 bases). V lost 0 bases to trimming and J lost 4 bases, with 12 bases between them. The CDR3 loop spans 14 amino acids. The germline V gene has CDR1 SQVTM and CDR2 ANQGSEA. The CDR3 sequence is CSVEDFAGATEAFF. In nucleotides, the CDR3 is TGCAGCGTTGAAGATTTCGCAGGGGCCACTGAAGCTTTCTTT.

The chain uses TRBV19 and TRBJ1-2, with D unresolved. Trimming pared 3 bases from V and 4 bases from J, leaving 12 bases between. The CDR3 length is 14 residues. CDR1 is LNHDA, CDR2 SQIVND, per germline (reference sequence). The CDR3 coding sequence is TGTGCCAGTAGTATGGATAACGGAGCCTATGGCTACACCTTC. It yields the protein CASSMDNGAYGYTF.

The rearrangement joins TRBV9 to TRBJ2-7; the D gene could be TRBD1 or TRBD2 (5 bases each). V was clipped by 0 bases and J by 0 bases, with 13 bases between them. The CDR3 covers 16 residues. Germline assignment: CDR1 SGDLS and CDR2 YYNGEE. The CDR3 is CASSVGSRGASYEQYF. In DNA form, the CDR3 reads TGTGCCAGCAGCGTAGGCTCCAGAGGGGCCTCCTACGAGCAGTACTTC.

This rearrangement joins TRBV3-1 (or the pseudogene TRBV3-2) to TRBJ2-7; no reliable D call. The CDR3 has 15 residues. V was cut by 5 bases and J by 2 bases, with 16 bases left in between. Germline loops: CDR1 LGHDT, CDR2 YNNKEL (reference sequence). The CDR3 here is CASSGSHSGAYEQYF. The CDR3 DNA reads TGTGCCAGCAGCGGCTCCCACTCAGGAGCCTACGAGCAGTACTTC.

This sequence joins TRBV10-3 and TRBJ1-5; D might be TRBD1 (6 bases). Germline values: CDR1 ENHRY, CDR2 SYGVKD. CDR3 length: 17 amino acids. The V gene lost 0 bases and the J gene lost 2 bases, with 14 bases spanning the gap. The CDR3: CAISESGTGRGNQPQHF. DNA of the CDR3: TGTGCCATCAGTGAGTCGGGAACAGGGAGGGGCAATCAGCCCCAGCATTTT.

V gene TRBV28 combines with J gene TRBJ2-3; TRBD2 matches 7 bases. After removal of 7 bases from V and 6 bases from J, the junction contained 7 bases not matched to a gene. The germline CDR1 and CDR2 sequences are MDHEN and SYDVKM. CDR3 length equals 13 residues. Here the CDR3 reads CASTREWSDTQYF. CDR3 DNA: TGTGCCAGCACGCGGGAGTGGTCGGATACGCAGTATTTT. Full variable domain (remainder filled in from reference TRBV28 and TRBJ2-3): DVKVTQSSRYLVKRTGEKVFLECVQDMDHENMFWYRQDPGLGLRLIYFSYDVKMKEKGDIPEGYSVSREKKERFSLILESASTNQTSMYLCASTREWSDTQYFGPGTRLTVL.

This chain uses TRBV27 with TRBJ2-7, with 9 bases lining up with TRBD1. The CDR3 length is 14 residues. Trimming at V came to 0 bases and at J to 6 bases, leaving 3 bases not matched to a gene. Per germline, CDR1 MNHEY and CDR2 SMNVEV (reference sequence). This CDR3 reads CASSLSTGGREQYF. Here the CDR3 DNA reads TGTGCCAGCAGTTTATCGACAGGGGGTCGCGAGCAGTACTTC.

V gene TRBV2 combines with J gene TRBJ1-3; 11 bases align to TRBD1. This CDR3 has 16 residues. The V gene's germline CDR1 is SNHLY and CDR2 FYNNEI. V shed 4 bases and J 3 bases; nucleotides not matched to a gene: 5. The CDR3 coding sequence is TGTGCCAGCAGTGTCCTAGGGACAGGGGGTGGAAACACCATATATTTT. It is translated as CASSVLGTGGGNTIYF. The variable domain in full, with the rest retrieved from reference TRBV2 and TRBJ1-3, is EPEVTQTPSHQVTQMGQEVILRCVPISNHLYFYWYRQILGQKVEFLVSFYNNEISEKSEIFDDQFSVERPDGSNFTLKIRSTKLEDSAMYFCASSVLGTGGGNTIYFGEGSWLTVV.

J is TRBJ1-1 and V is TRBV29-1; D unresolved. The CDR3 is 12 residues long. Germline V gene sequence: CDR1 SQVTM, CDR2 ANQGSEA. Trimming removed 0 bases from V and 8 bases from J, with 10 bases in between. The CDR3 loop is CSVEDLGKEAFF. CDR3 nucleotides: TGCAGCGTTGAAGATCTGGGGAAGGAAGCTTTCTTT. Full variable domain (remainder filled in from reference TRBV29-1 and TRBJ1-1): SAVISQKPSRDICQRGTSLTIQCQVDSQVTMMFWYRQQPGQSLTLIATANQGSEATYESGFVIDKFPISRPNLTFSTLTVSNMSPEDSSIYLCSVEDLGKEAFFGQGTRLTVV.